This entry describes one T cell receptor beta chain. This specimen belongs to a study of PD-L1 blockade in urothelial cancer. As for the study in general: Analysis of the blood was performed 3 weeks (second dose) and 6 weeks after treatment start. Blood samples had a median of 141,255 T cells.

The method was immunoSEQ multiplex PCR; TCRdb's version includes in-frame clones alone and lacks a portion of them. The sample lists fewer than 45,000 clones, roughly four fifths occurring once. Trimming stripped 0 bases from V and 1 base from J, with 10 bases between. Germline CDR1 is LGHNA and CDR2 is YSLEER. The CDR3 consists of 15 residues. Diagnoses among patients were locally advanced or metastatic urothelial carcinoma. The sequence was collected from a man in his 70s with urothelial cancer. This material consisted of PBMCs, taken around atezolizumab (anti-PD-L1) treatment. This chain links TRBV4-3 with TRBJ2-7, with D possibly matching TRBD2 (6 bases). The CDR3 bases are TGCGCCAGCAGCCAAGAGACTGCGGGGTCCTACGAGCAGTACTTC. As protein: CASSQETAGSYEQYF.